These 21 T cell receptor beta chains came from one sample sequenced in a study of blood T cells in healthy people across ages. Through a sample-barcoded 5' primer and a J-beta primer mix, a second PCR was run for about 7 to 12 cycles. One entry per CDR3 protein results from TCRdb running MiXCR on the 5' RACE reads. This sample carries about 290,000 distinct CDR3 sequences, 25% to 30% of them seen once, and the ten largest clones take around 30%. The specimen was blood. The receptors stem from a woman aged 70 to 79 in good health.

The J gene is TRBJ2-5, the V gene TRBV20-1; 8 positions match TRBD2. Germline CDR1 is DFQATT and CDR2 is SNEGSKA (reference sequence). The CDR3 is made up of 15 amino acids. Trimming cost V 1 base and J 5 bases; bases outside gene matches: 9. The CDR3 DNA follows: TGCAGTGCTAGAGTGTCCGGGAGGGCCGGGGAGACCCAGTACTTC. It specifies CSARVSGRAGETQYF.

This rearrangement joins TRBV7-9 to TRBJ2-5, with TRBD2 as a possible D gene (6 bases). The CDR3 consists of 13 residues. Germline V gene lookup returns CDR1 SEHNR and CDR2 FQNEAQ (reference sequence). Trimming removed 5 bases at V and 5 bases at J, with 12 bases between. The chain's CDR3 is CASSQTSMETQYF. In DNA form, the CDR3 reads TGTGCCAGCAGCCAAACTAGCATGGAGACCCAGTACTTC. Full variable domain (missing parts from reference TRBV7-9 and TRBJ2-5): DTGVSQNPRHKITKRGQNVTFRCDPISEHNRLYWYRQTLGQGPEFLTYFQNEAQLEKSRLLSDRFSAERPKGSFSTLEIQRTEQGDSAMYLCASSQTSMETQYFGPGTRLLVL.

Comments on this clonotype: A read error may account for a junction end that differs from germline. In nucleotides, the CDR3 is TGTGCCAGCAGCTTAATGGACTCTGAAGCTTTGTTT. The encoded protein is CASSLMDSEALF. The genes are TRBV7-9 and TRBJ1-1; D unresolved. CDR1 is SEHNR, CDR2 FQNEAQ, per germline (reference sequence). The CDR3 contains 12 residues.

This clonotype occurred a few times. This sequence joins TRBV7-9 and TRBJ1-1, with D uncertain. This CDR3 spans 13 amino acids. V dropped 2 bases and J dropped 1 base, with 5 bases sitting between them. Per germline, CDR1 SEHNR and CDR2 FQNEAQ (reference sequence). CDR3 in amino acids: CASSLQANTEAFF. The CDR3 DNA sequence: TGTGCCAGCAGCTTACAGGCGAACACTGAAGCTTTCTTT.

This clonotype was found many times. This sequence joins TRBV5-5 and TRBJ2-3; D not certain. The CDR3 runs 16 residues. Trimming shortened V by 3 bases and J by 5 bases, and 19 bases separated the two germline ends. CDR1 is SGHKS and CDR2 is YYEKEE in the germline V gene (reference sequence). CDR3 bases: TGTGCCAGCAGCTGGCCCGAGCTCTCGGTAGAAGATACGCAGTATTTT. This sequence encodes CASSWPELSVEDTQYF.

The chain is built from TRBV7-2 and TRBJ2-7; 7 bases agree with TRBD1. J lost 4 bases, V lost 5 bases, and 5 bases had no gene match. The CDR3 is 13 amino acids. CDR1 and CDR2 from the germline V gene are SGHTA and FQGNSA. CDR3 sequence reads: CASSHGTEYEQYF. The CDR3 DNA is TGTGCCAGCAGCCATGGGACAGAATACGAGCAGTACTTC.

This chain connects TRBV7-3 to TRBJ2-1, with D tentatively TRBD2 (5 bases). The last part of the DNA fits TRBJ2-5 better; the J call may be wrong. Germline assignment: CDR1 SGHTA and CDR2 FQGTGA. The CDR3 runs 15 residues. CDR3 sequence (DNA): TGTGCCAGCAGCTTAAGTTCTAGCCGGCAAGAGACCCAGTACTTC. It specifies CASSLSSSRQETQYF.

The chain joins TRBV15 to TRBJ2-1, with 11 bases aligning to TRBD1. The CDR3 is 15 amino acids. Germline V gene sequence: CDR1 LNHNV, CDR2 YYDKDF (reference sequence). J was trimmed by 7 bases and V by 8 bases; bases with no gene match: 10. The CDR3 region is CATEAGTGGRNEQFF. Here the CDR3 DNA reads TGTGCCACCGAAGCCGGGACAGGGGGTAGAAATGAGCAGTTCTTC.

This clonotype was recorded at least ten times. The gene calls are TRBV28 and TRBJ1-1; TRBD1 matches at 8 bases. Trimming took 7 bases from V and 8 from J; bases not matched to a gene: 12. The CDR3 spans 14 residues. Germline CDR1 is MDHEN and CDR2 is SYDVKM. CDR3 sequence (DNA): TGTGCCAGCAACTCAGGGGGCCGTTCAAACGAAGCTTTCTTT. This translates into CASNSGGRSNEAFF.

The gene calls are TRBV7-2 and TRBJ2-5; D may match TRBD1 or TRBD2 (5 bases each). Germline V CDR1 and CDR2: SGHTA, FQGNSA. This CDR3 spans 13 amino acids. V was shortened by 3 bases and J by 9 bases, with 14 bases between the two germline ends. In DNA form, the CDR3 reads TGTGCCAGCAGCTTGAGCGGACTGGGGGCCCAGTACTTC. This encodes CASSLSGLGAQYF.

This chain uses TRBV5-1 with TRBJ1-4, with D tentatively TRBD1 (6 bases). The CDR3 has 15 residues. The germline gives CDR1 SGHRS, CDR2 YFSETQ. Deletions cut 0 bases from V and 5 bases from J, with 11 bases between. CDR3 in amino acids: CASSLGGRKNEKLFF. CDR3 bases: TGCGCCAGCAGCTTGGGGGGGCGTAAGAATGAAAAACTGTTTTTT.

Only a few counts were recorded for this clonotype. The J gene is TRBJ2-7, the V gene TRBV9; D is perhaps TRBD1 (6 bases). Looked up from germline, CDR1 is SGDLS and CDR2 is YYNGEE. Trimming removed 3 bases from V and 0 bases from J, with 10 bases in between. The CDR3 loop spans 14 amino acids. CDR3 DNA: TGTGCCAGCAGCGCAAGACAGGTCTCCTACGAGCAGTACTTC. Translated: CASSARQVSYEQYF.

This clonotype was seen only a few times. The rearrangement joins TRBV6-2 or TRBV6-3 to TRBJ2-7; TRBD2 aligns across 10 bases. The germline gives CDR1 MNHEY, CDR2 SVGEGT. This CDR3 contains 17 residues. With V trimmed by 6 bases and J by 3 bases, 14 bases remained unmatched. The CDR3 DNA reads TGTGCCAGCAGCCCCGGGACTAGCGCCCCCCGTAACTACGAGCAGTACTTC. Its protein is CASSPGTSAPRNYEQYF.

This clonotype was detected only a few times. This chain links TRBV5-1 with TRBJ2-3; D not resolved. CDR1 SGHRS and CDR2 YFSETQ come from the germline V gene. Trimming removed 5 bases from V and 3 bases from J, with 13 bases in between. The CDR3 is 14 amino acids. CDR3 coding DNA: TGCGCCAGCAGGACGGTGGGTGGGACAGATACGCAGTATTTT. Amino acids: CASRTVGGTDTQYF.

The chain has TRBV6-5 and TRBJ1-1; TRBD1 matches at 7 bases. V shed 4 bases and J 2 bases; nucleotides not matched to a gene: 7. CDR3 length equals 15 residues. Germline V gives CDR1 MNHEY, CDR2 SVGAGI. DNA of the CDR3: TGTGCCAGCAGTTTCGGACAGGCGGATAACACTGAAGCTTTCTTT. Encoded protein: CASSFGQADNTEAFF.

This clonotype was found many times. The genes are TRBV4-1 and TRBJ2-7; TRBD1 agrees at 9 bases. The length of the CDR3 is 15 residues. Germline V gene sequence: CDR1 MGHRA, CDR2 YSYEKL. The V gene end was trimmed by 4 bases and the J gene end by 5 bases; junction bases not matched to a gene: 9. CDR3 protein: CASSLPGQGGDEQYF. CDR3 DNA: TGCGCCAGCAGCCTCCCGGGACAGGGAGGCGACGAGCAGTACTTC.

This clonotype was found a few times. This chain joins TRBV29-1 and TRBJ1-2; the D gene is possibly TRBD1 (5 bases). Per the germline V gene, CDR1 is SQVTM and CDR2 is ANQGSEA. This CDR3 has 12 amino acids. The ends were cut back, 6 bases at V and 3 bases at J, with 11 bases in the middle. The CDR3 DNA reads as TGCAGCGTCAGTGGGGGAGACTATGGCTACACCTTC. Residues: CSVSGGDYGYTF.

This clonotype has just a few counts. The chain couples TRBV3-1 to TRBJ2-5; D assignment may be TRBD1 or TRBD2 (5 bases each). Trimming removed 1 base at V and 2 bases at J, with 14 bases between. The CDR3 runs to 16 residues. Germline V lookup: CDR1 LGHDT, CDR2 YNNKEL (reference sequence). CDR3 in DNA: TGTGCCAGCAGCCAAGTACCCCGGGACCCGCAAGAGACCCAGTACTTC. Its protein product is CASSQVPRDPQETQYF.

The CDR3 sequence is CASSVAGGHEQFF. The CDR3, as DNA: TGTGCCAGCAGTGTAGCGGGAGGGCATGAGCAGTTCTTC. The chain uses TRBV25-1 and TRBJ2-5; TRBD2 aligns across 11 bases. The DNA end is more similar to TRBJ2-1, so the J call may be wrong. CDR1 MGHDK and CDR2 SYGVNS come from the germline V gene. This CDR3 contains 13 residues.

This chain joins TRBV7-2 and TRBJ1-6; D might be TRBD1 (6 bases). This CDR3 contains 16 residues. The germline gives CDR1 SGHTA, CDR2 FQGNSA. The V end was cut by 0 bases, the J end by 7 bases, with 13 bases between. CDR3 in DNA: TGTGCCAGCAGCTTAGCGTGGGGGGCGAGGAATTCACCCCTCCACTTT. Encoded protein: CASSLAWGARNSPLHF.

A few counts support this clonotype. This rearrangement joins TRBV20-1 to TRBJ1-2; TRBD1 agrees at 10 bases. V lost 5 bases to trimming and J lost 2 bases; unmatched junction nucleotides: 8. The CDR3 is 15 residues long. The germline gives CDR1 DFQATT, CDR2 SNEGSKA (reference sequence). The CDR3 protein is CSAPGQGSKNYGYTF. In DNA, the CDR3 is TGCAGTGCTCCGGGACAGGGGTCAAAGAACTATGGCTACACCTTC.